What follows is one T cell receptor (beta chain) and its context. V shed 3 bases, J shed 6 bases, and the junction held 13 bases outside the gene matches. This CDR3 is 15 amino acids long. The germline gives CDR1 DFQATT, CDR2 SNEGSKA (reference sequence). The data were taken from a study of T cells after yellow fever vaccination. TCRdb called the 5' RACE reads again in MiXCR, with one record for every CDR3 protein. In the table there are fewer than 650,000 distinct CDR3 sequences, 21% of which are singletons. Sequencing was performed on PBMCs, taken roughly 23 days after the first yellow fever vaccination. The chain carries TRBV20-1 and TRBJ1-1; 7 nucleotides line up with TRBD1. The receptor comes from a young man who received the YFV17D yellow fever vaccine. DNA for the CDR3: TGCAGTGCTAGCAGAACCGGGACAGCCACCGCTGAAGCTTTCTTT. This codes for CSASRTGTATAEAFF.